The 29 T cell receptor beta chains listed next were all sequenced from one sample in a study of T cells in tumors after PD-1 blockade. This table comes from immunoSEQ multiplex PCR, and its TCRdb copy is limited to in-frame clones, with some not included. Of approximately 20,000 clones in the sample, roughly 80% are singletons; the top ten hold roughly 25%. The material sequenced was PBMCs, taken after anti-PD-1 therapy. These receptors all stem from a human donor with advanced basal cell or squamous cell carcinoma (not recorded which).

The chain employs TRBV28 and TRBJ2-3; D possibly uses TRBD1 or TRBD2 (5 bases each). Germline CDR1 and CDR2: MDHEN and SYDVKM. This CDR3 is built from 14 residues. Trimming took off 4 bases at V and 4 bases at J, with 12 bases between the two ends. CDR3 coding DNA: TGTGCCAGCAGTTCGCAGGGAGTTCCAGATACGCAGTATTTT. Encoded protein: CASSSQGVPDTQYF.

The chain carries TRBV29-1 and TRBJ2-5; 7 nucleotides match TRBD1. V lost 3 bases, J lost 5 bases, and 12 bases stayed unmatched. Germline CDR1 and CDR2: SQVTM and ANQGSEA. This CDR3 is built from 15 residues. The CDR3 nucleotides read TGCAGCGTTGATACGCTGTCAGGGGGTGGTGAGACCCAGTACTTC. Translated, it gives CSVDTLSGGGETQYF. Looking up the rest from reference TRBV29-1 and TRBJ2-5 gives the full variable domain: SAVISQKPSRDICQRGTSLTIQCQVDSQVTMMFWYRQQPGQSLTLIATANQGSEATYESGFVIDKFPISRPNLTFSTLTVSNMSPEDSSIYLCSVDTLSGGGETQYFGPGTRLLVL.

The chain couples TRBV5-4 to TRBJ2-2, with 7 nucleotides matching TRBD1. The junction had 10 bases not matched to a gene; V was cut back by 4 bases and J by 7 bases. Germline CDR1 SGHNT, CDR2 YYREEE (reference sequence). CDR3 length equals 15 residues. This CDR3 reads CASSLIQGLDGELFF. CDR3 bases: TGTGCCAGCAGCCTCATACAGGGGCTGGACGGGGAGCTGTTTTTT.

The chain couples TRBV6-1 to TRBJ2-7, with 10 bases lining up with TRBD2. The junction had 17 bases not matched to a gene; V was cut back by 4 bases and J by 5 bases. The CDR3 runs 18 residues. Germline lookup yields CDR1 MNHNS and CDR2 SASEGT. The CDR3 nucleotides read TGTGCCAGCAGTGCACGAGGGGCTAGCGGGAGTTCCCTCCACGAGCAGTACTTC. This translates into CASSARGASGSSLHEQYF.

The V and J genes are TRBV6-6 and TRBJ2-1; D is possibly TRBD2 (5 bases). Trimming took off 7 bases at V and 9 bases at J, with 13 bases between the two ends. The CDR3 is 12 residues long. In germline, CDR1 is MNHNY, CDR2 SVGAGI (reference sequence). The CDR3 region is CASKRVGGEQFF. DNA for the CDR3: TGTGCCAGCAAAAGGGTAGGAGGTGAGCAGTTCTTC.

This clone came up once. The rearrangement uses TRBV2 and TRBJ2-2; TRBD1 aligns across 12 bases. Trimming at V came to 7 bases and at J to 6 bases, leaving 6 bases not matched to a gene. The V gene's germline CDR1 is SNHLY and CDR2 FYNNEI. This CDR3 has 15 residues. Here the CDR3 DNA reads TGTGCCAGCATTCTGGGACAGGGGGCACCCGGGGAGCTGTTTTTT. This translates into CASILGQGAPGELFF.

The rearrangement uses TRBV5-1 and TRBJ1-6; no firm D call. This CDR3 spans 13 amino acids. Germline values: CDR1 SGHRS, CDR2 YFSETQ. V lost 6 bases and J lost 5, with 9 bases in between. This chain's CDR3 is CASNEDNNSPLHF. CDR3 in DNA: TGCGCCAGCAACGAGGATAATAATTCACCCCTCCACTTT.

In nucleotides, the CDR3 is TGTGCCAGCAGCTTAGTTTTTAAAAACTATGGCTACACCTTC. Its protein product is CASSLVFKNYGYTF. V usage is TRBV7-6 and J usage is TRBJ1-2; D is unresolved. Trimming pared 1 base from V and 2 bases from J, leaving 8 bases between. The CDR3 is 14 amino acids. Germline V lookup: CDR1 SGHVS, CDR2 FNYEAQ. The whole variable domain, remainder taken from reference TRBV7-6 and TRBJ1-2, is GAGVSQSPRYKVTKRGQDVALRCDPISGHVSLYWYRQALGQGPEFLTYFNYEAQQDKSGLPNDRFSAERPEGSISTLTIQRTEQRDSAMYRCASSLVFKNYGYTFGSGTRLTVV.

The chain recombines TRBV14 with TRBJ2-1, with 10 bases matching TRBD1. The CDR3 loop spans 13 amino acids. V was clipped by 4 bases and J by 8 bases; unmatched bases: 2. The V gene's germline CDR1 is SGHDN and CDR2 FVKESK. In DNA, the CDR3 is TGTGCCAGCAGCCCGACAGGGGGCGATGAGCAGTTCTTC. It translates to CASSPTGGDEQFF. The full variable domain, in which reference TRBV14 and TRBJ2-1 provide the parts outside the CDR3, is EAGVTQFPSHSVIEKGQTVTLRCDPISGHDNLYWYRRVMGKEIKFLLHFVKESKQDESGMPNNRFLAERTGGTYSTLKVQPAELEDSGVYFCASSPTGGDEQFFGPGTRLTVL.

The CDR3, as DNA: TGTGCCAGCAGTCCCCGCGGGCCTGAAGCTTTCTTT. Amino acids: CASSPRGPEAFF. The genes are TRBV6-1 and TRBJ1-1; D unresolved. V shed 5 bases and J shed 6 bases, with 10 bases lying between them. Per the germline V gene, CDR1 is MNHNS and CDR2 is SASEGT. There are 12 residues in the CDR3.

The chain uses TRBV28 and TRBJ2-1, with D perhaps TRBD1 or TRBD2 (6 bases each). Germline lookup yields CDR1 MDHEN and CDR2 SYDVKM. This CDR3 has 22 residues. Trimming cost V 3 bases and J 0 bases, with 30 bases left between them. The CDR3 sequence is CASSFGGRQARAIASSYNEQFF. Here the CDR3 DNA reads TGTGCCAGCAGTTTTGGGGGGCGGCAGGCTCGGGCCATTGCTAGCTCCTACAATGAGCAGTTCTTC.

The chain carries TRBV4-2 and TRBJ2-1; 16 bases match TRBD2. J lost 8 bases, V lost 3 bases, and 1 base had no gene match. Germline V gene sequence: CDR1 LGHNA, CDR2 YNFKEQ. The CDR3 sequence is 15 residues long. The CDR3 DNA follows: TGTGCCAGCAGCCACGGGACTAGCGGGAGGGATGAGCAGTTCTTC. It translates to CASSHGTSGRDEQFF.

This clone was seen only once. V usage is TRBV12-3 or TRBV12-4 and J usage is TRBJ2-3; no firm D call. The CDR3 has 13 amino acids. Trimming stripped 7 bases from V and 0 bases from J, with 8 bases between. The DNA for the CDR3 is TGTGCCAGCACCTTATCTAGCACAGATACGCAGTATTTT. It yields the protein CASTLSSTDTQYF.

This clone was seen a single time. The chain employs TRBV24-1 and TRBJ2-1; possibly TRBD2 for D (5 bases). With 3 bases removed from V and 6 bases from J, the gap between germline ends came to 8 bases. The CDR3 loop spans 13 amino acids. Per the germline V gene, CDR1 is KGHDR and CDR2 is SFDVKD. CDR3 in amino acids: CATSDTGGNEQFF. The DNA for the CDR3 is TGTGCCACCAGTGATACCGGAGGCAATGAGCAGTTCTTC.

This chain joins TRBV3-1 (or the pseudogene TRBV3-2) and TRBJ1-2, with a weak D call TRBD1 (5 bases). The germline V gene encodes CDR1 LGHDT and CDR2 YNNKEL (reference sequence). This CDR3 has 15 amino acids. V lost 0 bases to trimming and J lost 5 bases, with 13 bases between them. The CDR3 sequence: CASSQDGRVHYGYTF. The CDR3 DNA reads TGTGCCAGCAGCCAAGATGGCAGGGTCCATTATGGCTACACCTTC.

The rearrangement uses TRBV18 and TRBJ2-5; D remains ambiguous. V was cut by 0 bases and J by 8 bases, with 19 bases left in between. The CDR3 runs to 16 residues. Germline V gene lookup returns CDR1 KGHSH and CDR2 LQKENI. The CDR3 coding sequence is TGTGCCAGCTCACCACCGTTGGACCCCCAAGTATCTACCCAGTACTTC. It codes for CASSPPLDPQVSTQYF. Full variable domain (outside the CDR3, taken from reference TRBV18 and TRBJ2-5): NAGVMQNPRHLVRRRGQEARLRCSPMKGHSHVYWYRQLPEEGLKFMVYLQKENIIDESGMPKERFSAEFPKEGPSILRIQQVVRGDSAAYFCASSPPLDPQVSTQYFGPGTRLLVL.

The chain uses TRBV10-2 and TRBJ1-1, with D unclear. CDR1 WSHSY and CDR2 SAAADI come from the germline V gene. The V end was cut by 7 bases, the J end by 4 bases, with 10 bases between. The CDR3 is 12 amino acids. CDR3 bases: TGCGCCAGCACTTGGCGGGGCACTGAAGCTTTCTTT. Protein sequence: CASTWRGTEAFF.

The table lists this clone with a count of one. V and J are TRBV6-5 and TRBJ2-7; the match to TRBD1 covers 11 bases. Germline lookup yields CDR1 MNHEY and CDR2 SVGAGI. The CDR3 runs to 15 residues. The trim removed 5 bases at V and 3 bases at J, leaving 6 bases unmatched. DNA for the CDR3: TGTGCCAGCAGTACAGGGACAGGGGGTTTCTACGAGCAGTACTTC. This encodes CASSTGTGGFYEQYF.

J is TRBJ1-5 and V is TRBV7-6; D is unclear. This CDR3 has 15 residues. Germline V gene data show CDR1 as SGHVS and CDR2 as FNYEAQ. V lost 0 bases, J lost 4 bases, and 10 bases lay in between. The CDR3 protein is CASSLAGGVNQPQHF. The CDR3 coding sequence is TGTGCCAGCAGCTTAGCGGGCGGGGTGAATCAGCCCCAGCATTTT.

This rearrangement joins TRBV5-1 to TRBJ2-6, with 7 positions matching TRBD1. Per germline, CDR1 SGHRS and CDR2 YFSETQ. The CDR3 spans 16 residues. J gave up 2 bases and V 5 bases, and 7 bases lay outside the gene matches. The CDR3 DNA reads as TGCGCCAGCAGACAAGAAGGGGGCGCTGGGGCCAACGTCCTGACTTTC. It is translated as CASRQEGGAGANVLTF.

V and J are TRBV13 and TRBJ2-7; possibly TRBD1 for D (5 bases). Between the trimmed V and J ends, which lost 0 bases and 3 bases, there was a span of 12 bases. The germline V gene encodes CDR1 PRHDT and CDR2 FYEKMQ (reference sequence). This CDR3 is 15 amino acids long. This chain's CDR3 is CASSLGGLTDYEQYF. The DNA of the CDR3 is TGTGCCAGCAGCTTAGGGGGCCTGACAGACTACGAGCAGTACTTC. Based on the CDR3 plus reference TRBV13 and TRBJ2-7, the full variable domain is AAGVIQSPRHLIKEKRETATLKCYPIPRHDTVYWYQQGPGQDPQFLISFYEKMQSDKGSIPDRFSAQQFSDYHSELNMSSLELGDSALYFCASSLGGLTDYEQYFGPGTRLTVT.

The CDR3 nucleotides read TGCGCCAGCAGCTCGTGGTGGCAGGGTTCTTTTGGAAACACCATATATTTT. It encodes CASSSWWQGSFGNTIYF. The genes are TRBV5-1 and TRBJ1-3; possible D gene TRBD1, 5 bases. Deletions cut 3 bases from V and 3 bases from J, with 19 bases between. There are 17 residues in the CDR3. The germline CDR1 and CDR2 sequences are SGHRS and YFSETQ.

V usage is TRBV19 and J usage is TRBJ1-4; tentative D call: TRBD1 (5 bases). Trimming left V 6 bases short and J 4 bases short, with 24 bases between. The CDR3 is 18 amino acids. Per germline, CDR1 LNHDA and CDR2 SQIVND (reference sequence). The CDR3 DNA follows: TGTGCCAGTAGCATACTCCCCGGACGGGGACCTTATAATGAAAAACTGTTTTTT. It is translated as CASSILPGRGPYNEKLFF.

This chain links TRBV3-1 (or the pseudogene TRBV3-2) with TRBJ2-2; perhaps D is TRBD1 or TRBD2 (7 bases each). Germline loops: CDR1 LGHDT, CDR2 YNNKEL (reference sequence). V lost 7 bases to trimming and J lost 2 bases, with 17 bases between them. The CDR3 extends over 16 amino acids. The CDR3 here is CASNLRQGLNTGELFF. The CDR3 coding sequence is TGTGCCAGCAACTTACGACAGGGACTAAACACCGGGGAGCTGTTTTTT.

This clone was seen just once. The V call is TRBV24-1, the J call TRBJ1-5, with TRBD1 matching 11 bases. The CDR3 is 19 amino acids. V dropped 1 base and J dropped 0; count of bases not matched to a gene: 7. Germline V gene sequence: CDR1 KGHDR, CDR2 SFDVKD. The CDR3 region is CATSDFTDRGQLSNQPQHF. The CDR3 DNA reads as TGTGCCACCAGTGATTTTACGGACAGGGGGCAACTTAGCAATCAGCCCCAGCATTTT.

This clone has only a few counts. The chain employs TRBV14 and TRBJ1-6; D is unresolved. Germline V gene data show CDR1 as SGHDN and CDR2 as FVKESK. CDR3 length equals 13 residues. Trimming took off 1 base at V and 6 bases at J, with 4 bases between the two ends. DNA for the CDR3: TGTGCCAGCAGCCAAGGACGTAATTCACCCCTCCACTTT. Translation: CASSQGRNSPLHF.

Concerning this clone: At one end, the junction sequence differs from germline, possibly due to a read error. The CDR3 DNA reads as TGTGCCAGCAGCGGGGACTCCAACAATGAGCAGTTCTTC. This translates into CASSGDSNNEQFF. The genes are TRBV7-6 and TRBJ2-1; D possibly corresponds to TRBD2 (6 bases). The germline gives CDR1 SGHVS, CDR2 FNYEAQ. The CDR3 extends over 13 amino acids.

This clone was observed a single time. The rearrangement joins TRBV5-4 to TRBJ2-4, with 8 bases matching TRBD1. This CDR3 spans 15 amino acids. V shed 7 bases and J 9 bases; nucleotides not matched to a gene: 15. Germline V CDR1 and CDR2: SGHNT, YYREEE (reference sequence). The CDR3: CASYPWTGRAGIQYF. As DNA, the CDR3 is TGTGCCAGCTACCCTTGGACAGGGAGAGCGGGCATTCAGTACTTC.

This clone was detected a few times. V and J are TRBV7-9 and TRBJ2-2, with D tentatively TRBD1 or TRBD2 (5 bases each). Trimming pared 8 bases from V and 2 bases from J, leaving 15 bases between. Germline CDR1 SEHNR, CDR2 FQNEAQ (reference sequence). The CDR3 is made up of 15 amino acids. CDR3 residues: CASPNGAGNTGELFF. Written as DNA, the CDR3 is TGTGCCAGCCCTAACGGGGCAGGCAACACCGGGGAGCTGTTTTTT.